The entry that follows covers one T cell receptor beta chain sequence. Generated by immunoSEQ multiplex PCR, the TCRdb table keeps only in-frame clones and is missing some. The sample holds some 400,000 clones, about 89% seen once. The CDR3 spans 16 residues. Germline V CDR1 and CDR2: LNHNV, YYDKDF (reference sequence). V was shortened by 0 bases and J by 0 bases, with 12 bases between the two germline ends. These data belong to a study of blood T cell repertoires in COVID-19. The sequence was obtained from a woman aged 40 to 50 who had been exposed to COVID-19. Material for sequencing was PBMCs or T cells enriched from blood (not recorded which). V usage is TRBV15 and J usage is TRBJ2-7, with D tentatively TRBD2 (6 bases). In DNA, the CDR3 is TGTGCCACCAGCAGAGACGGAGGGGCGAGCTCCTACGAGCAGTACTTC. Translation gives CATSRDGGASSYEQYF. The entire variable domain, with the rest obtained from reference TRBV15 and TRBJ2-7, is as follows: DAMVIQNPRYQVTQFGKPVTLSCSQTLNHNVMYWYQQKSSQAPKLLFHYYDKDFNNEADTPDNFQSRRPNTSFCFLDIRSPGLGDTAMYLCATSRDGGASSYEQYFGPGTRLTVT.